A single sample gave rise to the 12 T cell receptor beta chains below, sequenced in a study of blood T cell repertoires in COVID-19. The data were produced by immunoSEQ multiplex PCR, yet TCRdb's version contains in-frame clones alone and is incomplete. Among over 75,000 clones listed, approximately 82% were seen once. Sequencing used peripheral blood. These receptors all come from a man aged 70 or older with acute or convalescent COVID-19.

This clone was detected a few times. The chain couples TRBV27 to TRBJ2-1; D uncertain. The V gene lost 7 bases and the J gene lost 2 bases, with 3 bases spanning the gap. The CDR3 length is 11 residues. CDR1 MNHEY and CDR2 SMNVEV come from the germline V gene (reference sequence). CDR3 coding DNA: TGTGCCAGCATTACCTACAATGAGCAGTTCTTC. Translating gives CASITYNEQFF.

The chain joins TRBV19 to TRBJ1-2, with D uncertain. The CDR3 runs to 17 residues. V lost 3 bases, J lost 0 bases, and 17 bases lay in between. Germline V gene data show CDR1 as LNHDA and CDR2 as SQIVND (reference sequence). The CDR3 loop is CASSIYPPGRANYGYTF. As DNA, the CDR3 is TGTGCCAGTAGTATCTACCCCCCTGGGAGAGCTAACTATGGCTACACCTTC.

The chain links TRBV19 to TRBJ1-1; 10 bases agree with TRBD1. The germline gives CDR1 LNHDA, CDR2 SQIVND (reference sequence). This CDR3 spans 15 amino acids. V dropped 5 bases and J dropped 3; count of bases not matched to a gene: 6. The DNA for the CDR3 is TGTGCCAGTAGTCCTCGACAGGGGGCCTACACTGAAGCTTTCTTT. Encoded protein: CASSPRQGAYTEAFF.

The chain carries TRBV6-5 and TRBJ2-2, with D maybe TRBD2 (5 bases). Germline CDR1 and CDR2: MNHEY and SVGAGI. The length of the CDR3 is 14 residues. The V and J ends lost 6 bases and 4 bases respectively, with 12 bases between them. The CDR3 region is CASSRGPSTGELFF. In DNA, the CDR3 is TGTGCCAGCAGCCGGGGTCCTTCCACCGGGGAGCTGTTTTTT.

The J gene is TRBJ2-1, the V gene TRBV9; 12 bases align to TRBD2. Germline assignment: CDR1 SGDLS and CDR2 YYNGEE. The V segment lost 3 bases and the J segment 8 bases; nucleotides outside the gene matches: 6. The CDR3 is made up of 15 amino acids. In DNA, the CDR3 is TGTGCCAGCAGCGGGCTAGCGGGGGGGAACGATGAGCAGTTCTTC. Translated, it gives CASSGLAGGNDEQFF.

This clone was seen only once. This chain connects TRBV7-9 to TRBJ2-1; D is perhaps TRBD1 (5 bases). Per germline, CDR1 SEHNR and CDR2 FQNEAQ (reference sequence). The length of the CDR3 is 15 residues. V lost 3 bases, J lost 0 bases, and 9 bases lay in between. CDR3 coding DNA: TGTGCCAGCAGCTTGACAGCGAGCTCCTACAATGAGCAGTTCTTC. Residues: CASSLTASSYNEQFF.

This rearrangement joins TRBV4-3 to TRBJ1-6, with a tentative D call TRBD1 (5 bases). The CDR3 extends over 14 amino acids. Germline CDR1 LGHNA, CDR2 YSLEER. V dropped 4 bases and J dropped 7 bases, with 11 bases sitting between them. In DNA form, the CDR3 reads TGCGCCAGCAGCCTGGGCCAGGGAAATTCACCCCTCCACTTT. It codes for CASSLGQGNSPLHF.

This chain links TRBV7-9 with TRBJ2-2; D possibly corresponds to TRBD1 (6 bases). CDR1 is SEHNR and CDR2 is FQNEAQ in the germline V gene (reference sequence). The germline V and J ends were trimmed by 3 bases and 1 base, with 9 bases remaining between them. This CDR3 is 15 amino acids long. The CDR3 spells CASSFGTLNTGELFF. CDR3 DNA: TGTGCCAGCAGCTTTGGGACATTGAACACCGGGGAGCTGTTTTTT.

The chain combines TRBV7-8 with TRBJ2-1; 10 nucleotides match TRBD2. In germline, CDR1 is SGHVS, CDR2 FQNEAQ. With 5 bases clipped from V and 5 bases from J, the junction kept 9 bases outside the gene matches. The CDR3 runs 16 residues. The CDR3 nucleotides read TGTGCCAGCAGCCCAGCACGGACTAGCGGAAACAATGAGCAGTTCTTC. Protein sequence: CASSPARTSGNNEQFF.

This chain uses TRBV27 with TRBJ2-1; 12 bases map to TRBD2. There are 15 residues in the CDR3. After removal of 3 bases from V and 5 bases from J, the junction contained 2 bases not matched to a gene. CDR1 and CDR2 (germline): MNHEY, SMNVEV (reference sequence). CDR3 amino acids: CASSLASGRDNEQFF. CDR3 DNA sequence: TGTGCCAGCAGTTTGGCTAGCGGGAGGGACAATGAGCAGTTCTTC.

The chain employs TRBV7-3 and TRBJ2-1; the match to TRBD2 covers 10 bases. CDR1 and CDR2 (germline): SGHTA, FQGTGA. With V trimmed by 2 bases and J by 6 bases, 7 bases remained unmatched. CDR3 length: 16 amino acids. The CDR3 DNA is TGTGCCAGCAGCTTATATTTAGCGGGGGGCCTCAATGAGCAGTTCTTC. Translating it yields CASSLYLAGGLNEQFF.

The chain combines TRBV6-5 with TRBJ2-5; TRBD1 matches 8 bases. V shed 4 bases, J shed 2 bases, and the junction held 6 bases outside the gene matches. The CDR3 covers 15 residues. The germline gives CDR1 MNHEY, CDR2 SVGAGI. The CDR3 here is CASSSGTGIQETQYF. The CDR3 DNA is TGTGCCAGCAGTTCCGGGACAGGCATACAAGAGACCCAGTACTTC.